Listed here are 16 T cell receptor beta chains from one sample, sequenced in a study of T cells after yellow fever vaccination. TCRdb passed the 5' RACE reads through MiXCR, listing each CDR3 protein once. The table includes approximately 150,000 distinct CDR3 sequences, less than 9.5% detected once. The sample here was CD4+ T cells sorted from PBMCs, taken 5 days after the yellow fever booster vaccination. Source of these receptors: a man aged 25-45 years who received the YFV17D yellow fever vaccine.

This chain uses TRBV28 with TRBJ2-7, with D perhaps given as TRBD1 or TRBD2 (5 bases each). Germline loops: CDR1 MDHEN, CDR2 SYDVKM. There are 15 residues in the CDR3. V lost 5 bases, J lost 7 bases, and 21 bases lay in between. The CDR3 nucleotides are TGTGCCAGCAGTACACGTTGGGCATCCGAGGGGGAGCAGTACTTC. Protein: CASSTRWASEGEQYF.

This clonotype was seen more than once but under ten times. The genes are TRBV28 and TRBJ2-2; no firm D call. Trimming pared 9 bases from V and 7 bases from J, leaving 12 bases between. The CDR3 loop spans 12 amino acids. CDR1 and CDR2 from the germline V gene are MDHEN and SYDVKM. CDR3: CASSWGIGELFF. CDR3 in DNA: TGTGCCAGTTCCTGGGGAATCGGGGAGCTGTTTTTT.

This clonotype was counted only a few times. This chain uses TRBV19 with TRBJ2-7; D may be TRBD1 (5 bases). CDR3 length equals 13 residues. The germline V and J ends were trimmed by 5 bases and 4 bases, with 12 bases remaining between them. CDR1 is LNHDA, CDR2 SQIVND, per germline (reference sequence). For the CDR3, the DNA is TGTGCCAGTAGTCCCAGGGAAAGGTACGAGCAGTACTTC. Translating it yields CASSPRERYEQYF.

This clonotype was detected many times. The V gene is TRBV6-1, the J gene TRBJ1-2; 10 nucleotides line up with TRBD1. The CDR3 spans 12 residues. Trimming cost V 11 bases and J 3 bases; bases outside gene matches: 3. The germline CDR1 and CDR2 sequences are MNHNS and SASEGT. In DNA form, the CDR3 reads TGTGCCTCGGGACAGGGGCACTATGGCTACACCTTC. Amino acid sequence: CASGQGHYGYTF.

This clonotype was detected ten times or more. V usage is TRBV20-1 and J usage is TRBJ1-1; D is unresolved. The CDR3 sequence is 11 residues long. The ends were cut back, 1 base at V and 3 bases at J, with 3 bases in the middle. Germline V lookup: CDR1 DFQATT, CDR2 SNEGSKA (reference sequence). The CDR3 here is CSARVDTEAFF. In DNA, the CDR3 is TGCAGTGCTAGAGTCGACACTGAAGCTTTCTTT.

This clonotype was picked up many times. V is TRBV7-2 and J is TRBJ2-7, with a weak D call TRBD1 (6 bases). V lost 3 bases, J lost 5 bases, and 20 bases lay in between. The CDR3 totals 16 residues. The germline gives CDR1 SGHTA, CDR2 FQGNSA. CDR3 amino acids: CASSFGIRGRGNEQYF. CDR3 nucleotide sequence: TGTGCCAGCAGCTTCGGTATCAGGGGCAGGGGCAACGAGCAGTACTTC.

Note on this clonotype: This may be a read error, as it is one base from a much larger clone. The chain links TRBV20-1 to TRBJ2-1; 11 bases map to TRBD2. Germline values: CDR1 DFQATT, CDR2 SNEGSKA (reference sequence). This CDR3 spans 16 amino acids. The CDR3 protein is CNAGSSGRPSDNEQFF. The CDR3 bases are TGCAATGCAGGGTCTAGCGGGAGGCCGTCCGACAATGAGCAGTTCTTC.

In its sample, this clonotype was seen many times. The rearrangement uses TRBV18 and TRBJ1-1; the match to TRBD1 covers 8 bases. This CDR3 comprises 16 residues. CDR1 and CDR2 from the germline V gene are KGHSH and LQKENI. The V gene end was trimmed by 5 bases and the J gene end by 5 bases; junction bases not matched to a gene: 13. The DNA for the CDR3 is TGTGCCAGCTCAACCCCGGGCAGGGGGCGCGGAACTGAAGCTTTCTTT. This codes for CASSTPGRGRGTEAFF.

The table lists this clonotype with many counts. The V and J genes are TRBV20-1 and TRBJ1-4, with a tentative D call TRBD1 (5 bases). The V end was cut by 6 bases, the J end by 8 bases, with 16 bases between. The CDR3 spans 13 residues. CDR1 and CDR2 from the germline V gene are DFQATT and SNEGSKA (reference sequence). CDR3 nucleotide sequence: TGCAGTGCGAGGGACGAGAGACGGGAAAAACTGTTTTTT. This gives the protein CSARDERREKLFF.

CDR3 nucleotide sequence: TGTGCCAGCAGCTTATCCAGCGGGAGACAAGCAGATACGCAGTATTTT. Protein product: CASSLSSGRQADTQYF. The V gene is TRBV7-2, the J gene TRBJ2-3, with 8 bases lining up with TRBD2. V dropped 2 bases and J dropped 4; count of bases not matched to a gene: 8. The CDR3 extends over 16 amino acids. Germline values: CDR1 SGHTA, CDR2 FQGNSA.

In this sample, this clonotype turned up many times. CDR3 DNA: TGTGCCAGCAGTTTATTTGGGACAGGGGCCTACAATGAGCAGTTCTTC. Encoded protein: CASSLFGTGAYNEQFF. The chain recombines TRBV12-3 or TRBV12-4 with TRBJ2-1; 10 positions agree with TRBD1. V lost 2 bases to trimming and J lost 2 bases; unmatched junction nucleotides: 3. The CDR3 has 16 amino acids.

This clonotype was seen many times. The chain employs TRBV5-1 and TRBJ1-1, with D unresolved. V lost 2 bases to trimming and J lost 7 bases, with 15 bases between them. The V gene's germline CDR1 is SGHRS and CDR2 YFSETQ. The CDR3 is 14 residues long. CDR3 sequence (DNA): TGCGCCAGCAGCTTAATTTCCAGGTCATATGAAGCTTTCTTT. Translating gives CASSLISRSYEAFF. The whole variable domain, remainder taken from reference TRBV5-1 and TRBJ1-1, is KAGVTQTPRYLIKTRGQQVTLSCSPISGHRSVSWYQQTPGQGLQFLFEYFSETQRNKGNFPGRFSGRQFSNSRSEMNVSTLELGDSALYLCASSLISRSYEAFFGQGTRLTVV.

There are many counts of this clonotype. The gene calls are TRBV28 and TRBJ2-3; 8 nucleotides match TRBD2. There are 16 residues in the CDR3. Germline trimming cut 7 bases from V and 2 bases from J; bases unmatched to any gene: 11. Looked up from germline, CDR1 is MDHEN and CDR2 is SYDVKM. This CDR3 reads CASTSSGSEPTDTQYF. The CDR3 coding sequence is TGTGCCAGCACCTCGAGCGGGAGTGAGCCCACAGATACGCAGTATTTT.

This clonotype was observed at least ten times. This chain uses TRBV6-2 or TRBV6-3 with TRBJ2-1; 7 positions match TRBD2. CDR1 MNHEY and CDR2 SVGEGT come from the germline V gene. The CDR3 runs 14 residues. V shed 8 bases and J 0 bases; nucleotides not matched to a gene: 4. The CDR3 DNA sequence: TGTGCCAGCGGTGAGCGGGACTCCTACAATGAGCAGTTCTTC. This translates into CASGERDSYNEQFF.

This clonotype was observed at least ten times. The chain employs TRBV5-1 and TRBJ2-3, with D possibly being TRBD1 (5 bases). The CDR3 consists of 14 residues. V lost 0 bases and J lost 5, with 10 bases in between. CDR1 and CDR2 (germline): SGHRS, YFSETQ. DNA for the CDR3: TGCGCCAGCAGCTTGGGAGCCAGGGTAGATACGCAGTATTTT. Amino acid sequence: CASSLGARVDTQYF.

Only a few counts were recorded for this clonotype. The chain couples TRBV7-2 to TRBJ2-5; D may correspond to TRBD1 or TRBD2 (5 bases each). Trimming took 4 bases from V and 5 from J, leaving 8 bases between them. Germline V lookup: CDR1 SGHTA, CDR2 FQGNSA. CDR3 length equals 12 residues. The CDR3 is CASSWDRETQYF. CDR3 DNA: TGTGCCAGCAGCTGGGACCGGGAGACCCAGTACTTC.